This T cell receptor (beta chain) was identified in a study of blood T cell repertoires in COVID-19 (dated by TCRdb to about 2020). About the study as a whole: Samples covering the acute and convalescent phases of COVID-19 were provided by collaborators in the United States, Italy and Spain. Samples came from the ongoing ImmuneRACE study (first 160 participants) plus 1,254 subjects from 6 global collaborators. Where available, HLA class I and class II types were obtained from metadata supplied by the sample provider rather than from assay-based typing. The material from the prospective study consisted of cDNA or gDNA derived from T cells, B-cell-depleted T cells, or PBMCs. Deeply sampled blood TCRbeta repertoires from subjects exposed to, actively infected with, or recovered from COVID-19 were included in the dataset. The repertoires were made available in a free public database intended to serve as a resource for research on the immune response to SARS-CoV-2. Nearly every sample came with metadata listing a de-identified subject ID, COVID-19 status, age in years and sex. What the research found in general, with its limitations: The amount of clinical and demographic metadata varied by source and participant and was provided uncurated.

Points on this clone: The antigen it binds to is not known. No base qualities exist here, and no much larger clone lies one base off it.

There are 16 amino acids in the CDR3, from cysteine to phenylalanine inclusive. Only the CDR3 DNA is retained, 48 bases long and in frame from the first base. CDR1 LNHDA and CDR2 SQIVND were looked up in the germline V gene (reference sequence). V has 9 bases trimmed and J has 5 bases trimmed; junction bases matching no gene number 17. Another Seattle source contributed samples from volunteer blood donors who had recovered from COVID-19. Whole blood was collected in K2EDTA tubes by collaborating institutions according to the institutions' own protocols. For TCRbeta analysis, collaborators shipped samples in one of three forms: frozen whole blood, isolated PBMCs, or DNA extracted from either of those sample types. TCRbeta CDR3 regions were amplified from genomic DNA by means of the immunoSEQ Assay, a bias-controlled multiplex PCR. The original methods were these. Within the assay, amplification of reference gene primers was used to estimate how many nucleated cells each sample contained. To quantify the absolute abundance of each unique TCRbeta CDR3 rearrangement, sequence reads were collapsed and filtered. For each sample, productive Simpson clonality was calculated as the square root of Simpson's diversity index across productive rearrangements. The source is immuneACCESS, and TCRdb retained only in-frame sequences with V and J called. Part of the clones is not carried over; for the studies checked, unresolved V genes explain less than half of this, and the remainder is unexplained. The D gene and trimming were derived from the DNA, and the V and J assignments and clone size from that table. For this sample there are over 75,000 clones; around 81% appear just once. The ten largest clones represent 8% to 9% of the sample.

The sample taken for sequencing was peripheral blood. In this chain, TRBV19 is recombined with TRBJ2-3; TRBD2 lines up with 7 middle nucleotides. The sequence came from a man aged 50 or older who had recovered from COVID-19. The base sequence is TGTGCCAGCTCGCAGGGACCTAGCGGAGGAAGAGATACGCAGTATTTT. Translated, this is CASSQGPSGGRDTQYF.